The 10 T cell receptor beta chains below all came from one sample that was sequenced in a study of blood T cell repertoires in COVID-19. Generated by immunoSEQ multiplex PCR, the TCRdb table keeps only in-frame clones and is missing some. Of roughly 410,000 clones listed, about 88% are singletons. The source material was peripheral blood. These receptors were obtained from a woman in her thirties or forties with COVID-19, enrolled during active disease.

The chain recombines TRBV4-1 with TRBJ2-5; D is possibly TRBD2 (6 bases). V lost 0 bases and J lost 1, with 15 bases in between. The germline V gene has CDR1 MGHRA and CDR2 YSYEKL. The CDR3 is made up of 17 amino acids. The CDR3 region has the DNA TGCGCCAGCAGCCAAGATCCCCCGGGGGAGGTCCAAGAGACCCAGTACTTC. Its protein is CASSQDPPGEVQETQYF.

The rearrangement joins TRBV28 to TRBJ2-3; 9 positions match TRBD2. The germline gives CDR1 MDHEN, CDR2 SYDVKM. CDR3 length equals 14 residues. V lost 11 bases, J lost 4 bases, and 10 bases stayed unmatched. The CDR3 spells CAGLQREESDTQYF. In DNA form, the CDR3 reads TGTGCCGGACTCCAGCGGGAGGAATCAGATACGCAGTATTTT.

This clone was seen only a few times. The V gene is TRBV2, the J gene TRBJ2-5; tentative D call: TRBD1 (6 bases). V was shortened by 8 bases and J by 6 bases, with 16 bases between the two germline ends. CDR1 is SNHLY and CDR2 is FYNNEI in the germline V gene. The CDR3 loop spans 13 amino acids. Here the CDR3 reads CASVGTTGQTQYF. The DNA for the CDR3 is TGTGCCAGCGTTGGAACGACAGGTCAGACCCAGTACTTC. Variable domain in full (rest from reference TRBV2 and TRBJ2-5): EPEVTQTPSHQVTQMGQEVILRCVPISNHLYFYWYRQILGQKVEFLVSFYNNEISEKSEIFDDQFSVERPDGSNFTLKIRSTKLEDSAMYFCASVGTTGQTQYFGPGTRLLVL.

The rearrangement uses TRBV19 and TRBJ1-2; D may be TRBD1 (5 bases). V dropped 3 bases and J dropped 4 bases, with 12 bases sitting between them. The germline V gene encodes CDR1 LNHDA and CDR2 SQIVND (reference sequence). There are 14 residues in the CDR3. The chain's CDR3 is CASSMSGGIYGYTF. In nucleotides, the CDR3 is TGTGCCAGTAGTATGTCGGGGGGGATCTATGGCTACACCTTC.

The chain carries TRBV4-1 and TRBJ1-2; D remains unclear. The V gene lost 1 base and the J gene lost 7 bases, with 19 bases spanning the gap. The CDR3 covers 16 residues. Germline values: CDR1 MGHRA, CDR2 YSYEKL. The CDR3 region is CASSQAVGGGSSGYTF. The CDR3, as DNA: TGCGCCAGCAGCCAAGCCGTCGGAGGAGGGTCCTCTGGCTACACCTTC.

The chain has TRBV24-1 and TRBJ2-5; tentatively, D is TRBD1 (5 bases). Between the trimmed V and J ends, which lost 6 bases and 5 bases, there was a span of 9 bases. The CDR3 is 12 amino acids. Germline values: CDR1 KGHDR, CDR2 SFDVKD. This CDR3 is CATSSSGETQYF. As DNA, the CDR3 is TGTGCCACCAGTTCTTCAGGGGAGACCCAGTACTTC.

The rearrangement links TRBV6-5 to TRBJ1-2; perhaps TRBD1 as D (5 bases). CDR1 and CDR2 (germline): MNHEY, SVGAGI. V lost 7 bases and J 6 bases, leaving 18 bases between the germline ends. This CDR3 comprises 14 residues. This chain's CDR3 is CASTRIRGGDGYTF. The CDR3 region has the DNA TGTGCCAGCACCAGAATCCGGGGAGGGGATGGCTACACCTTC.

The chain carries TRBV30 and TRBJ1-5, with D maybe TRBD1 (5 bases). CDR3 length equals 18 residues. Germline CDR1 GTSNPN, CDR2 SVGIG (reference sequence). V was clipped by 0 bases and J by 1 base, with 19 bases between them. CDR3 region: CAWSVRRGGHPSNQPQHF. The CDR3 coding sequence is TGTGCCTGGAGTGTACGGAGGGGAGGACACCCAAGCAATCAGCCCCAGCATTTT.

The rearrangement joins TRBV5-1 to TRBJ2-4, with no clear D. V was trimmed by 2 bases and J by 5 bases, leaving 14 bases between them. Germline CDR1 SGHRS, CDR2 YFSETQ. CDR3 length equals 15 residues. CDR3 residues: CASSLSPGAENIQYF. The DNA for the CDR3 is TGCGCCAGCAGCTTATCACCGGGTGCAGAAAACATTCAGTACTTC.

V is TRBV6-2 or TRBV6-3 and J is TRBJ2-1, with unresolved D. Germline lookup yields CDR1 MNHEY and CDR2 SVGEGT. Trimming removed 0 bases from V and 0 bases from J, with 9 bases in between. There are 16 residues in the CDR3. CDR3 sequence reads: CASSYSPRSSYNEQFF. The CDR3, as DNA: TGTGCCAGCAGTTACTCCCCCCGTAGCTCCTACAATGAGCAGTTCTTC.